Detailed here is one TCR beta chain. What it binds is not known. The authors ran a second PCR of about 6 to 11 cycles using a sample-barcoded 5' primer and a J-beta primer mix. One entry per CDR3 protein, called by TCRdb with MiXCR from the 5' RACE reads. The sample includes about 1 million distinct CDR3 sequences, around 25% seen only once; the top ten take 0.65% to 0.75%. The donors, healthy Caucasians from Russia, were aged 6 to 90. The V end was cut by 7 bases, the J end by 2 bases, with 11 bases between. The length of the CDR3 is 13 residues. The V gene's germline CDR1 is LGHDT and CDR2 YNNKEL (reference sequence). This entry is derived from a study of blood T cells in healthy people across ages. Broader study findings: Age advanced and TCR beta diversity per million T cells fell, roughly linearly.

Separately, the same data were catalogued under a study of T cells of mothers and their children.

The V and J genes are TRBV3-1 and TRBJ1-1, with D perhaps TRBD1 (6 bases). The clonotype originates from a girl under 10 years old in good health. Sequenced: blood. The DNA for the CDR3 is TGTGCCAGCACGGGACAACTCAACACTGAAGCTTTCTTT. Encoded protein: CASTGQLNTEAFF.